Listed below are T cell receptor beta chains from one sample, sequenced in a study of early T cells in non-severe SARS-CoV-2 infection. TCRdb recomputed calls from the 5' RACE reads with MiXCR, one row per CDR3 protein. The sample carries roughly 41,000 distinct CDR3 sequences, approximately 6.3% recorded once. Sequenced material: whole blood. These receptors came from an adult who was a healthcare worker with PCR-confirmed SARS-CoV-2 infection or an uninfected control (not recorded which). CDR3s include the opening cysteine and the closing phenylalanine or tryptophan. Each record gives: CDR3 protein, CDR3 DNA, clone size, D gene, J gene, V gene. A D gene is named only where the DNA matches it firmly. Size tells how often a clone was seen (once, few, many) or the class of an expanded clone, and some rows leave it out.

CDR3 protein: CATSRERSGGRELFF
CDR3 DNA: TGTGCCACCAGCAGAGAACGTAGCGGGGGAAGGGAGCTGTTTTTT
clone size: many
D gene: TRBD2
J gene: TRBJ2-2
V gene: TRBV15

CDR3 protein: CASSPLAGNEQFF
CDR3 DNA: TGTGCCAGCAGCCCCCTCGCGGGGAATGAGCAGTTCTTC
clone size: many
D gene: NA
J gene: TRBJ2-1
V gene: TRBV7-9

CDR3 protein: CAISETDRAREQYF
CDR3 DNA: TGTGCCATCAGTGAGACGGACAGGGCCCGGGAGCAGTACTTC
clone size: few
D gene: TRBD1
J gene: TRBJ2-7
V gene: TRBV10-3

CDR3 protein: CASRPGGTGELFF
CDR3 DNA: TGTGCCAGTAGACCGGGCGGCACCGGGGAGCTGTTTTTT
clone size: few
D gene: NA
J gene: TRBJ2-2
V gene: TRBV19

CDR3 protein: CASSTWDLGLSEQFF
CDR3 DNA: TGTGCCAGCAGCACTTGGGACTTGGGGTTGAGTGAGCAGTTCTTC
clone size: NA
D gene: NA
J gene: TRBJ2-1
V gene: TRBV3-1

CDR3 protein: CASSLYDGQGPNTGELFF
CDR3 DNA: TGTGCCAGCAGTTTATATGATGGGCAGGGCCCGAACACCGGGGAGCTGTTTTTT
clone size: few
D gene: NA
J gene: TRBJ2-2
V gene: TRBV28

CDR3 protein: CASRSTWTGGGGGRSATRYEQYF
CDR3 DNA: TGTGCCAGCAGATCCACTTGGACAGGGGGCGGTGGTGGGAGGTCAGCTACTAGGTACGAGCAGTACTTC
clone size: many
D gene: TRBD1
J gene: TRBJ2-7
V gene: TRBV7-8

CDR3 protein: CASSNSEGSYNEQFF
CDR3 DNA: TGTGCCAGTAGTAATAGCGAAGGCTCCTACAATGAGCAGTTCTTC
clone size: NA
D gene: NA
J gene: TRBJ2-1
V gene: TRBV19

CDR3 protein: CASSLAFSGVWEQYF
CDR3 DNA: TGCGCCAGCAGCTTGGCGTTTTCAGGGGTTTGGGAGCAGTACTTC
clone size: NA
D gene: NA
J gene: TRBJ2-7
V gene: TRBV5-1

CDR3 protein: CATRTDYNEKLFF
CDR3 DNA: TGTGCCACCAGGACAGACTATAATGAAAAACTGTTTTTT
clone size: few
D gene: NA
J gene: TRBJ1-4
V gene: TRBV15

CDR3 protein: CASSRDSRQETQYF
CDR3 DNA: TGTGCCAGCAGCAGGGACAGTCGTCAAGAGACCCAGTACTTC
clone size: NA
D gene: TRBD1
J gene: TRBJ2-5
V gene: TRBV28

CDR3 protein: CASSLDPGESYEQYF
CDR3 DNA: TGCGCCAGCAGCTTGGATCCAGGGGAGTCCTACGAGCAGTACTTC
clone size: many
D gene: NA
J gene: TRBJ2-7
V gene: TRBV5-1

CDR3 protein: CASRLDRNYGYTF
CDR3 DNA: TGTGCCAGCAGGCTGGACAGAAACTATGGCTACACCTTC
clone size: many
D gene: NA
J gene: TRBJ1-2
V gene: TRBV6-5

CDR3 protein: CASSLSRQPHTGELFF
CDR3 DNA: TGTGCCAGCAGCTTATCGAGACAGCCTCACACCGGGGAGCTGTTTTTT
clone size: once
D gene: NA
J gene: TRBJ2-2
V gene: TRBV7-3

CDR3 protein: CASSPKQAIDTEAFF
CDR3 DNA: TGTGCCAGCAGTCCGAAACAGGCGATTGACACTGAAGCTTTCTTT
clone size: NA
D gene: NA
J gene: TRBJ1-1
V gene: TRBV6-1

CDR3 protein: CASSYSSGTSETYEQYF
CDR3 DNA: TGTGCCAGCAGTTACTCGAGCGGGACTAGCGAGACCTACGAGCAGTACTTC
clone size: many
D gene: TRBD2
J gene: TRBJ2-7
V gene: TRBV6-5

CDR3 protein: CASTVPSGGGNTEAFF
CDR3 DNA: TGTGCCAGCACCGTCCCCTCTGGGGGGGGTAACACTGAAGCTTTCTTT
clone size: many
D gene: NA
J gene: TRBJ1-1
V gene: TRBV12-3/TRBV12-4

CDR3 protein: CAWTLTSGGANEQFF
CDR3 DNA: TGTGCCTGGACCTTAACTAGCGGGGGGGCCAATGAGCAGTTCTTC
clone size: few
D gene: TRBD2
J gene: TRBJ2-1
V gene: TRBV30

CDR3 protein: CASSPGNSHNEQFF
CDR3 DNA: TGTGCCAGCTCACCTGGGAACAGTCACAATGAGCAGTTCTTC
clone size: many
D gene: NA
J gene: TRBJ2-1
V gene: TRBV18

CDR3 protein: CATSDRTSQETQYF
CDR3 DNA: TGTGCCACCAGTGACCGGACAAGCCAAGAGACCCAGTACTTC
clone size: many
D gene: NA
J gene: TRBJ2-5
V gene: TRBV24-1

CDR3 protein: CSADNREPEDNEQFF
CDR3 DNA: TGCAGTGCAGATAACCGGGAGCCCGAGGACAATGAGCAGTTCTTC
clone size: many
D gene: NA
J gene: TRBJ2-1
V gene: TRBV20-1

CDR3 protein: CASSSGTGIETQYF
CDR3 DNA: TGTGCCAGCAGCTCCGGGACAGGGATAGAGACCCAGTACTTC
clone size: many
D gene: TRBD1
J gene: TRBJ2-5
V gene: TRBV7-2

CDR3 protein: CASSLDSSSGYEQYF
CDR3 DNA: TGTGCCAGCAGCTTAGATAGCAGCTCGGGGTACGAGCAGTACTTC
clone size: few
D gene: NA
J gene: TRBJ2-7
V gene: TRBV7-2

CDR3 protein: CASSLDQINEQFF
CDR3 DNA: TGTGCCAGCAGCTTAGATCAGATCAATGAGCAGTTCTTC
clone size: few
D gene: NA
J gene: TRBJ2-1
V gene: TRBV11-2

CDR3 protein: CASSSHGRLDTQYF
CDR3 DNA: TGTGCCAGCAGCTCCCATGGACGGTTAGATACGCAGTATTTT
clone size: many
D gene: NA
J gene: TRBJ2-3
V gene: TRBV7-9

CDR3 protein: CASSFQGAVGYNEQFF
CDR3 DNA: TGCGCCAGCAGCTTCCAGGGGGCCGTGGGGTACAATGAGCAGTTCTTC
clone size: many
D gene: TRBD1
J gene: TRBJ2-1
V gene: TRBV5-1

CDR3 protein: CASSSGQGKTYNEQFF
CDR3 DNA: TGTGCCAGCAGCTCGGGACAGGGGAAAACCTACAATGAGCAGTTCTTC
clone size: NA
D gene: TRBD1
J gene: TRBJ2-1
V gene: TRBV5-6

CDR3 protein: CASTPKGGGYGYTF
CDR3 DNA: TGTGCCAGCACCCCCAAGGGGGGTGGCTATGGCTACACCTTC
clone size: many
D gene: NA
J gene: TRBJ1-2
V gene: TRBV6-6

CDR3 protein: CASSLGLAVSYEQYF
CDR3 DNA: TGTGCCAGCAGTTTAGGACTAGCGGTCTCCTACGAGCAGTACTTC
clone size: many
D gene: TRBD2
J gene: TRBJ2-7
V gene: TRBV12-3/TRBV12-4

CDR3 protein: CASSFDTQPQHF
CDR3 DNA: TGTGCCAGCAGTTTTGACACTCAGCCCCAGCATTTT
clone size: many
D gene: NA
J gene: TRBJ1-5
V gene: TRBV6-6

CDR3 protein: CASSTSVMTGNTEAFF
CDR3 DNA: TGTGCCAGCTCAACCAGTGTTATGACAGGGAACACTGAAGCTTTCTTT
clone size: many
D gene: NA
J gene: TRBJ1-1
V gene: TRBV18

CDR3 protein: CASSSPGTGDPYEQYF
CDR3 DNA: TGTGCCAGCAGTTCCCCCGGGACAGGTGATCCCTACGAGCAGTACTTC
clone size: many
D gene: TRBD1
J gene: TRBJ2-7
V gene: TRBV28

CDR3 protein: CASSHPGHGGWYGYTF
CDR3 DNA: TGTGCCAGCAGCCACCCGGGACATGGGGGGTGGTATGGCTACACCTTC
clone size: many
D gene: NA
J gene: TRBJ1-2
V gene: TRBV3-1